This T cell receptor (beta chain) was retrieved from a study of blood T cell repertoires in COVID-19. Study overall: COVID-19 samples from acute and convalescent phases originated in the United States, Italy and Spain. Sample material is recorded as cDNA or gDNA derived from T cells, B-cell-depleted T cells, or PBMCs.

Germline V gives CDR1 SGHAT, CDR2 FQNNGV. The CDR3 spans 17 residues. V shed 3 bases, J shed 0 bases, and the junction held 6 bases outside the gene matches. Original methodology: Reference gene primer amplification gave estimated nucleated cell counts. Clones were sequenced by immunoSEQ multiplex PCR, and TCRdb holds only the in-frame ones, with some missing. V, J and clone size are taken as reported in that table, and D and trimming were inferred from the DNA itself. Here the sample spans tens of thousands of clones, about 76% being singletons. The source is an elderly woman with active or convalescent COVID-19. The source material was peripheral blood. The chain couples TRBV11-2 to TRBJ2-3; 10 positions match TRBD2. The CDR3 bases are TGTGCCAGCAGCTTTTCTAGCGGGGGATTTAGCACAGATACGCAGTATTTT. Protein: CASSFSSGGFSTDTQYF.